The table lists the clone carrying this T cell receptor beta chain with many counts. What it recognizes is unknown. TCRdb redid the calling of the RT-PCR reads with MiXCR, one entry per CDR3 protein. The sample carries 650,000 to 850,000 distinct CDR3 sequences, approximately 15% recorded once. This CDR3 region has 15 residues. The ends were cut back, 3 bases at V and 0 bases at J, with 8 bases in the middle. The sample is drawn from a study of response to subunit inactivated influenza vaccine. Study-wide findings and caveats: The authors proposed limited new T cell recruitment per seasonal influenza vaccination.

This receptor was taken from a man aged 45-65 years who received an inactivated influenza vaccine. The sequences come from PBMCs from blood, collected around 14 days before vaccination. The chain is built from TRBV12-3 or TRBV12-4 and TRBJ2-2; D remains unclear. CDR3 region: CASSFGSANTGELFF. The CDR3 DNA is TGTGCCAGCAGTTTCGGGTCCGCGAACACCGGGGAGCTGTTTTTT.